These 21 T cell receptor beta chains were all obtained from the same sample, sequenced in a study of patients and donors after allogeneic stem cell transplantation. MiXCR, run by TCRdb on the RT-PCR reads, gives a single entry per CDR3 protein. The repertoire holds around 70,000 distinct CDR3 sequences, about 25% seen once, with approximately 25% in the top ten. The source material was blood, either unsorted or a sorted T cell fraction (not recorded which). The receptors were gathered from a human donor who was either an allogeneic HSCT recipient or a stem cell or donor lymphocyte infusion donor (not recorded which). It is not recorded whose cells these are; they may come from a transplant donor.

This clonotype was counted only a few times. The V and J genes are TRBV5-1 and TRBJ1-4, with D maybe TRBD1 (6 bases). There are 15 residues in the CDR3. Deletions cut 4 bases from V and 5 bases from J, with 15 bases between. Per the germline V gene, CDR1 is SGHRS and CDR2 is YFSETQ. The chain's CDR3 is CASSRNRVVNEKLFF. In DNA form, the CDR3 reads TGCGCCAGCAGCAGAAACAGGGTCGTGAATGAAAAACTGTTTTTT.

The chain uses TRBV20-1 and TRBJ2-3; TRBD1 is a possible D gene (5 bases). Germline values: CDR1 DFQATT, CDR2 SNEGSKA (reference sequence). V shed 5 bases and J shed 3 bases, with 12 bases lying between them. The CDR3 is 13 residues long. CDR3 loop: CSAQTVRTDTQYF. The CDR3 region has the DNA TGCAGTGCTCAGACAGTAAGAACAGATACGCAGTATTTT.

The rearrangement links TRBV5-1 to TRBJ2-2; D is unclear. CDR3 length equals 18 residues. Trimming cost V 3 bases and J 0 bases, with 18 bases left between them. In germline, CDR1 is SGHRS, CDR2 YFSETQ. The CDR3 reads CASSSERAVITNTGELFF. Here the CDR3 DNA reads TGCGCCAGCAGCTCCGAAAGGGCCGTCATTACGAACACCGGGGAGCTGTTTTTT.

The chain employs TRBV5-1 and TRBJ2-7, with a possible D match to TRBD1 (6 bases). Trimming left V 3 bases short and J 3 bases short, with 16 bases between. CDR1 is SGHRS and CDR2 is YFSETQ in the germline V gene. The CDR3 runs 15 residues. Here the CDR3 DNA reads TGCGCCAGCAGCTCAAAAAGACAGGAATTCTACGAGCAGTACTTC. Encoded protein: CASSSKRQEFYEQYF.

This clonotype was seen a few times. Compared with germline, one end of the junction differs, possibly owing to a read error. The genes are TRBV20-1 and TRBJ1-5; D ambiguous. The CDR3 is 12 amino acids. CDR1 is DFQATT, CDR2 SNEGSKA, per germline (reference sequence). The CDR3 DNA reads as TGCAGTGCCAGAGTAGGGTGGCAGCCCCAGCATTTT. Translation: CSARVGWQPQHF.

The CDR3 sequence: CASSPDQSNQPQHF. The CDR3, as DNA: TGTGCCAGCTCACCGGATCAGAGCAATCAGCCCCAGCATTTT. The gene calls are TRBV18 and TRBJ1-5; D is uncertain. The CDR3 has 14 amino acids. Germline assignment: CDR1 KGHSH and CDR2 LQKENI. V dropped 3 bases and J dropped 1 base, with 7 bases sitting between them.

This clonotype was observed a few times. CDR3 DNA sequence: TGCAGCGTTCATCGACTTAAGCGGGGGGGCAATGAGCAGTTCTTC. Residues: CSVHRLKRGGNEQFF. This chain links TRBV29-1 with TRBJ2-1; 10 positions agree with TRBD2. The trim removed 5 bases at V and 6 bases at J, leaving 10 bases unmatched. The germline CDR1 and CDR2 sequences are SQVTM and ANQGSEA. This CDR3 comprises 15 residues.

The table lists this clonotype with a few counts. The chain couples TRBV7-9 to TRBJ1-1; 8 bases align to TRBD1. V lost 5 bases, J lost 0 bases, and 5 bases stayed unmatched. This CDR3 has 15 amino acids. CDR1 and CDR2 from the germline V gene are SEHNR and FQNEAQ (reference sequence). CDR3 in DNA: TGTGCCAGCAGCCGGACAGGGTTGATGAACACTGAAGCTTTCTTT. It encodes CASSRTGLMNTEAFF. The whole variable domain, remainder taken from reference TRBV7-9 and TRBJ1-1, is DTGVSQNPRHKITKRGQNVTFRCDPISEHNRLYWYRQTLGQGPEFLTYFQNEAQLEKSRLLSDRFSAERPKGSFSTLEIQRTEQGDSAMYLCASSRTGLMNTEAFFGQGTRLTVV.

The chain is built from TRBV12-3 or TRBV12-4 and TRBJ2-1; TRBD1 aligns across 10 bases. Trimming took 5 bases from V and 7 from J; bases not matched to a gene: 5. CDR3 length: 14 amino acids. The CDR3 DNA reads as TGTGCCAGCAGTCAGGGACAGGGGTTGAATGAGCAGTTCTTC. Protein sequence: CASSQGQGLNEQFF.

This clonotype occurred many times. The V call is TRBV7-9, the J call TRBJ1-5; D possibly corresponds to TRBD1 (5 bases). The V end lost 6 bases, the J end lost 5 bases, and 11 bases lay between the germline ends. Germline values: CDR1 SEHNR, CDR2 FQNEAQ (reference sequence). The CDR3 spans 13 residues. CDR3 in amino acids: CASRGEFYQPQHF. DNA of the CDR3: TGTGCCAGCAGGGGGGAGTTTTATCAGCCCCAGCATTTT.

V gene TRBV6-5 combines with J gene TRBJ2-7, with 10 bases aligning to TRBD1. Germline V CDR1 and CDR2: MNHEY, SVGAGI. The CDR3 runs to 15 residues. V shed 6 bases, J shed 4 bases, and the junction held 9 bases outside the gene matches. In nucleotides, the CDR3 is TGTGCCAGCAGATCCGGGGACAGGGGCCTTTACGAGCAGTACTTC. This gives the protein CASRSGDRGLYEQYF.

This clonotype was recorded a few times. The chain uses TRBV7-2 and TRBJ2-2, with D unresolved. The CDR3 consists of 17 residues. V was clipped by 7 bases and J by 2 bases, with 20 bases between them. Germline lookup yields CDR1 SGHTA and CDR2 FQGNSA. The CDR3 reads CASISRGQLINTGELFF. DNA for the CDR3: TGTGCCAGCATTTCACGCGGCCAGTTAATTAACACCGGGGAGCTGTTTTTT. Looking up the rest from reference TRBV7-2 and TRBJ2-2 gives the full variable domain: GAGVSQSPSNKVTEKGKDVELRCDPISGHTALYWYRQSLGQGLEFLIYFQGNSAPDKSGLPSDRFSAERTGGSVSTLTIQRTQQEDSAVYLCASISRGQLINTGELFFGEGSRLTVL.

This clonotype was detected only a few times. The chain's CDR3 is CASSPTQSNTEAFF. In nucleotides, the CDR3 is TGTGCCAGCTCACCTACACAATCGAACACTGAAGCTTTCTTT. The V call is TRBV18, the J call TRBJ1-1; D remains ambiguous. The CDR3 has 14 residues. Germline assignment: CDR1 KGHSH and CDR2 LQKENI. With 3 bases removed from V and 1 base from J, the gap between germline ends came to 9 bases. Based on the CDR3 plus reference TRBV18 and TRBJ1-1, the full variable domain is NAGVMQNPRHLVRRRGQEARLRCSPMKGHSHVYWYRQLPEEGLKFMVYLQKENIIDESGMPKERFSAEFPKEGPSILRIQQVVRGDSAAYFCASSPTQSNTEAFFGQGTRLTVV.

The genes are TRBV18 and TRBJ1-1; D is possibly TRBD1 (5 bases). Germline CDR1 reads KGHSH; CDR2 reads LQKENI. This CDR3 is 13 amino acids long. Trimming removed 1 base at V and 5 bases at J, with 8 bases between. The CDR3 here is CASSPQGWTEAFF. In nucleotides, the CDR3 is TGTGCCAGCTCACCACAGGGGTGGACTGAAGCTTTCTTT.

This chain connects TRBV13 to TRBJ2-2; maybe TRBD2 (6 bases). The germline CDR1 and CDR2 sequences are PRHDT and FYEKMQ (reference sequence). CDR3 size: 19 residues. V was pared by 5 bases and J by 11 bases, with 33 bases between. The chain's CDR3 is CASSPISPSPAGPGLELFF. The DNA of the CDR3 is TGTGCCAGCAGCCCGATTAGCCCCTCCCCAGCGGGCCCCGGCCTCGAGCTGTTTTTT.

The table lists this clonotype with a few counts. This chain links TRBV19 with TRBJ1-5; D not certain. V lost 10 bases and J lost 3, with 13 bases in between. The length of the CDR3 is 13 residues. Germline lookup yields CDR1 LNHDA and CDR2 SQIVND (reference sequence). As DNA, the CDR3 is TGTGCCACTGGCGGACGGAACAATCAGCCCCAGCATTTT. Residues: CATGGRNNQPQHF. Together with reference TRBV19 and TRBJ1-5, the CDR3 gives the full variable domain: DGGITQSPKYLFRKEGQNVTLSCEQNLNHDAMYWYRQDPGQGLRLIYYSQIVNDFQKGDIAEGYSVSREKKESFPLTVTSAQKNPTAFYLCATGGRNNQPQHFGDGTRLSIL.

This chain uses TRBV12-3 or TRBV12-4 with TRBJ2-1, with 9 bases matching TRBD1. J gave up 5 bases and V 6 bases, and 11 bases lay outside the gene matches. The CDR3 covers 16 residues. CDR3 protein: CASRRTLGTGNNEQFF. The CDR3 DNA reads TGTGCCAGCAGAAGAACGTTAGGGACAGGGAACAATGAGCAGTTCTTC.

This clonotype was seen a few times. This rearrangement joins TRBV12-3 or TRBV12-4 to TRBJ2-7; 9 bases fit TRBD1. The CDR3 sequence is 13 residues long. Trimming at V came to 6 bases and at J to 3 bases, leaving 3 bases not matched to a gene. The chain's CDR3 is CASRGQGLYEQYF. DNA of the CDR3: TGTGCCAGCAGGGGACAGGGTCTCTACGAGCAGTACTTC.

The chain recombines TRBV14 with TRBJ2-7; D gene unclear. With 2 bases removed from V and 3 bases from J, the gap between germline ends came to 8 bases. Germline CDR1 SGHDN, CDR2 FVKESK. There are 13 residues in the CDR3. The CDR3 DNA is TGTGCCAGCAGCCAACTCCAGGACTACGAGCAGTACTTC. This translates into CASSQLQDYEQYF. The whole variable domain, remainder taken from reference TRBV14 and TRBJ2-7, is EAGVTQFPSHSVIEKGQTVTLRCDPISGHDNLYWYRRVMGKEIKFLLHFVKESKQDESGMPNNRFLAERTGGTYSTLKVQPAELEDSGVYFCASSQLQDYEQYFGPGTRLTVT.

This clonotype was counted between two and nine times. The chain combines TRBV11-2 with TRBJ2-2, with a weak D call TRBD2 (6 bases). V was cut by 5 bases and J by 3 bases, with 22 bases left in between. Germline lookup yields CDR1 SGHAT and CDR2 FQNNGV. The CDR3 is 18 residues long. This CDR3 is CASSLLSPQAGYTGELFF. CDR3 DNA: TGTGCCAGCAGCCTCTTATCCCCTCAAGCGGGTTACACCGGGGAGCTGTTTTTT.

In this sample, this clonotype turned up many times. This sequence joins TRBV4-3 and TRBJ1-5, with D unresolved. V shed 0 bases and J shed 4 bases, with 4 bases lying between them. CDR1 and CDR2 (germline): LGHNA, YSLEER. The CDR3 sequence is 13 residues long. The CDR3 protein is CASSQDPNQPQHF. The CDR3 nucleotides are TGCGCCAGCAGCCAAGATCCGAATCAGCCCCAGCATTTT.